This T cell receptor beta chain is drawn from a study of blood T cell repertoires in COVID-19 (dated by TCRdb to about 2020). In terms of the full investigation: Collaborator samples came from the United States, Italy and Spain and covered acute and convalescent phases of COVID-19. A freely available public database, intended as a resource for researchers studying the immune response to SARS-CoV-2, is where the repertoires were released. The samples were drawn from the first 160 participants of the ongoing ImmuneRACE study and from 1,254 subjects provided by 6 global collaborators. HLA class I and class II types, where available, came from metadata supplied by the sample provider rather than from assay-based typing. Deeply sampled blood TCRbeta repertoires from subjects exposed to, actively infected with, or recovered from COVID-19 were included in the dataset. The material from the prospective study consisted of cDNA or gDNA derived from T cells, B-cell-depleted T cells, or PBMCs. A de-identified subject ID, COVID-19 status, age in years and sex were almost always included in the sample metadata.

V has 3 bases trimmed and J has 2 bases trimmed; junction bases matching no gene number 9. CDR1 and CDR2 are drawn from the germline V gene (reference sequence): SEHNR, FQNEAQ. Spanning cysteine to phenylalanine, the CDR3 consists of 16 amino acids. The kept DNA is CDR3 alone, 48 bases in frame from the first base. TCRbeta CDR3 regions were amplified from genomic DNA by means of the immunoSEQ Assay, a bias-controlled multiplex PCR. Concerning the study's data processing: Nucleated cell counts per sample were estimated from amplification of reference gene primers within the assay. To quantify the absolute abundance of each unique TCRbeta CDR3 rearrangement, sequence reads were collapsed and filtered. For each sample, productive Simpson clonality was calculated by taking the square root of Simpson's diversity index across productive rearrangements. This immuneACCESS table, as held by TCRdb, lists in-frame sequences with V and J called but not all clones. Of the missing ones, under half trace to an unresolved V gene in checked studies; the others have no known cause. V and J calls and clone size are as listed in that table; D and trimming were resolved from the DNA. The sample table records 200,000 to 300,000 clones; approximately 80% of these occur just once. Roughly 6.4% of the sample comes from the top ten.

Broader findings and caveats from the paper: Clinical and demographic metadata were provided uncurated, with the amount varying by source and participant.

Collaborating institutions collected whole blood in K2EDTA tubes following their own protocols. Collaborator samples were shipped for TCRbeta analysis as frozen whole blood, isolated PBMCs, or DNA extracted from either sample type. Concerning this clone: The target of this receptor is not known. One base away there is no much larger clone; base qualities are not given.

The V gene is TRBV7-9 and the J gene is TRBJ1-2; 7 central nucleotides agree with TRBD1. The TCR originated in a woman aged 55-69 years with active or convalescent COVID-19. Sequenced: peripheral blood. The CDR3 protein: CASSFNPGTANYGYTF. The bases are TGTGCCAGCAGCTTCAATCCCGGGACAGCCAACTATGGCTACACCTTC.